This T cell receptor beta chain originates from a study of T cell responses to AZD1222 COVID-19 vaccine. Here immunoSEQ multiplex PCR was the method, and the copy in TCRdb shows in-frame clones only, minus some. The repertoire consists of some 150,000 clones, with roughly 89% occurring once and the leading ten covering less than 5.5%. Germline lookup yields CDR1 SGHRS and CDR2 YFSETQ. The J segment lost 1 base and the V segment lost 4 bases, leaving 6 bases of the junction unmatched. CDR3 length: 16 amino acids. The specimen comprised peripheral blood, sampled on day 0 of AZD1222 vaccination. This receptor was obtained from an adult in good health. The chain combines TRBV5-1 with TRBJ1-3, with TRBD1 matching over 9 bases. The CDR3 is CASSPQGAKSGNTIYF. The CDR3 DNA reads as TGCGCCAGCAGCCCACAGGGGGCGAAGTCTGGAAACACCATATATTTT.